What follows is one T cell receptor (beta chain) and its context. The antigen is unknown. There were at least 5.5 micrograms of total RNA extracted from every sample. The data are from a study of blood T cells in healthy people across ages. Points from the study as a whole: In the absence of known donor CMV status, changes in expanded clonotypes were possibly confounded. A strong correlation between TCR beta diversity and naive T cell percentage was seen.

Together with a sample-barcoded 5' primer, a J-beta primer mix was included in a second PCR lasting about 7 to 12 cycles. Every single cDNA molecule received a tag from a template-switch adaptor with 12 random nucleotides. Each CDR3 protein is one row after TCRdb ran MiXCR on the 5' RACE reads. This table has 630,000 or so distinct CDR3 sequences, about 30% appearing once. Per the germline V gene, CDR1 is SNHLY and CDR2 is FYNNEI. There are 15 residues in the CDR3. V dropped 6 bases and J dropped 6; count of bases not matched to a gene: 9. The receptor was derived from a woman over 75 in good health. This chain connects TRBV2 to TRBJ2-7; TRBD1 aligns across 12 bases. Sequenced input: blood. In DNA, the CDR3 is TGTGCCAGCAGCGGACCGGGACAGGGGGCGAGCGAGCAGTACTTC. It translates to CASSGPGQGASEQYF.